These 28 T cell receptor beta chains share one sample of origin, sequenced in a study of T cells in localized non-small cell lung cancer. Profiled with immunoSEQ multiplex PCR; TCRdb holds only in-frame clones, not every one. The sample yields approximately 26,000 clones, around four fifths seen once. The specimen comprised peripheral blood, sampled before any cancer treatment. All receptors derive from a woman aged 35 to 75 with stage I lung adenocarcinoma.

The CDR3 DNA follows: TGTGCCAGTAGTATACGGGAGAAGGAAAAACTGTTTTTT. Protein: CASSIREKEKLFF. The chain recombines TRBV19 with TRBJ1-4; D unclear. Germline CDR1 and CDR2: LNHDA and SQIVND (reference sequence). The CDR3 runs to 13 residues. Trimming removed 2 bases from V and 8 bases from J, with 9 bases in between.

V is TRBV2 and J is TRBJ2-2; TRBD2 might be the D (5 bases). Germline-derived CDR1 and CDR2 are SNHLY and FYNNEI. V gave up 5 bases and J gave up 6 bases, with 10 bases separating them. The CDR3 totals 13 residues. Written as DNA, the CDR3 is TGTGCCAGCAGTAGGGAGAAGCCCGGGGAGCTGTTTTTT. As protein: CASSREKPGELFF. Variable domain in full (rest from reference TRBV2 and TRBJ2-2): EPEVTQTPSHQVTQMGQEVILRCVPISNHLYFYWYRQILGQKVEFLVSFYNNEISEKSEIFDDQFSVERPDGSNFTLKIRSTKLEDSAMYFCASSREKPGELFFGEGSRLTVL.

This chain links TRBV11-2 with TRBJ2-1; possible D gene TRBD2, 6 bases. CDR1 is SGHAT and CDR2 is FQNNGV in the germline V gene. Trimming took off 4 bases at V and 7 bases at J, with 14 bases between the two ends. The CDR3 length is 14 residues. CDR3 nucleotide sequence: TGTGCCAGCAGCTCCCGAAATCTAGCGAATGAGCAGTTCTTC. The encoded protein is CASSSRNLANEQFF.

The CDR3 DNA follows: TGTGCCAGCAGCGTAACTAGCGGGGTAGCCAGTAGTGAGCAGTTCTTC. This codes for CASSVTSGVASSEQFF. V gene TRBV9 combines with J gene TRBJ2-1, with TRBD2 matching 10 bases. The trim removed 1 base at V and 9 bases at J, leaving 10 bases unmatched. The CDR3 runs 16 residues. Germline assignment: CDR1 SGDLS and CDR2 YYNGEE.

The chain is built from TRBV4-3 and TRBJ2-3; perhaps TRBD1 as D (7 bases). The CDR3 has 17 residues. Germline V gene data show CDR1 as LGHNA and CDR2 as YSLEER. With 0 bases removed from V and 0 bases from J, the gap between germline ends came to 13 bases. CDR3 in amino acids: CASSQDGGGQSTDTQYF. As DNA, the CDR3 is TGCGCCAGCAGCCAAGATGGAGGGGGACAGAGCACAGATACGCAGTATTTT.

CDR3 in amino acids: CASSSGYSLAYEQYF. The CDR3 region has the DNA TGCGCCAGCAGTTCCGGCTACTCCTTGGCCTACGAGCAGTACTTC. The rearrangement joins TRBV5-1 to TRBJ2-7; D gene unclear. This CDR3 contains 15 residues. V was cut by 5 bases and J by 2 bases, with 17 bases left in between. The germline gives CDR1 SGHRS, CDR2 YFSETQ.

This chain links TRBV11-2 with TRBJ1-2; D gene uncertain. The CDR3 length is 12 residues. Germline CDR1 is SGHAT and CDR2 is FQNNGV. V lost 4 bases to trimming and J lost 1 base, with 4 bases between them. The CDR3 region is CASSYINYGYTF. DNA of the CDR3: TGTGCCAGCAGCTATATTAACTATGGCTACACCTTC.

This chain connects TRBV11-2 to TRBJ2-7; TRBD1 matches at 8 bases. The germline CDR1 and CDR2 sequences are SGHAT and FQNNGV. This CDR3 is built from 14 residues. The V segment lost 1 base and the J segment 7 bases; nucleotides outside the gene matches: 6. CDR3 coding DNA: TGTGCCAGCAGCTTAGGCCAGGGGGCGAGAGAGCAGTACTTC. Translated, it gives CASSLGQGAREQYF.

This clone was counted a single time. This sequence joins TRBV13 and TRBJ2-5; 9 bases map to TRBD2. Germline V gives CDR1 PRHDT, CDR2 FYEKMQ (reference sequence). This CDR3 region has 16 residues. J lost 2 bases, V lost 4 bases, and 8 bases had no gene match. CDR3 nucleotide sequence: TGTGCCAGCAGCTCCTACGGACTAGCGTTGCAAGAGACCCAGTACTTC. Translation: CASSSYGLALQETQYF.

The rearrangement uses TRBV27 and TRBJ2-5; tentative D call: TRBD1 (6 bases). Between the trimmed V and J ends, which lost 4 bases and 7 bases, there was a span of 16 bases. This CDR3 contains 14 residues. The germline V gene has CDR1 MNHEY and CDR2 SMNVEV (reference sequence). CDR3 coding DNA: TGTGCCAGCAGTTCCGGACAGTCTGTGTGGACCCAGTACTTC. As protein: CASSSGQSVWTQYF.

This clone came up once. The chain couples TRBV29-1 to TRBJ2-3; D not certain. Trimming shortened V by 3 bases and J by 4 bases, and 11 bases separated the two germline ends. Germline V CDR1 and CDR2: SQVTM, ANQGSEA. The CDR3 extends over 13 amino acids. The CDR3 DNA follows: TGCAGCGTTGATCGGAGTGTCTCAGATACGCAGTATTTT. Translated, it gives CSVDRSVSDTQYF.

In its sample, this clone was seen a few times. The chain joins TRBV5-1 to TRBJ1-2; TRBD1 agrees at 7 bases. The CDR3 runs to 15 residues. With 5 bases clipped from V and 8 bases from J, the junction kept 15 bases outside the gene matches. Germline CDR1 reads SGHRS; CDR2 reads YFSETQ. The DNA for the CDR3 is TGCGCCAGCAGGGAAGGCCAGGGACAGCTCTCCGGCTACACCTTC. It translates to CASREGQGQLSGYTF.

The V call is TRBV5-6, the J call TRBJ2-7; D not certain. The V gene's germline CDR1 is SGHDT and CDR2 YYEEEE. The length of the CDR3 is 8 residues. Between the trimmed V and J ends, which lost 4 bases and 7 bases, there was a span of 0 bases. This CDR3 is CASSEQYF. For the CDR3, the DNA is TGTGCCAGCAGCGAGCAGTACTTC. Based on the CDR3 plus reference TRBV5-6 and TRBJ2-7, the full variable domain is DAGVTQSPTHLIKTRGQQVTLRCSPKSGHDTVSWYQQALGQGPQFIFQYYEEEERQRGNFPDRFSGHQFPNYSSELNVNALLLGDSALYLCASSEQYFGPGTRLTVT.

The rearrangement uses TRBV7-8 and TRBJ2-7; TRBD2 might be the D (5 bases). CDR1 SGHVS and CDR2 FQNEAQ come from the germline V gene. The CDR3 is made up of 13 amino acids. Between the trimmed V and J ends, which lost 6 bases and 4 bases, there was a span of 13 bases. CDR3 DNA: TGTGCCAGCAGTCGCGGAGGTGTATACGAGCAGTACTTC. Protein product: CASSRGGVYEQYF.

The rearrangement uses TRBV29-1 and TRBJ1-1, with a tentative D call TRBD1 (5 bases). Germline V CDR1 and CDR2: SQVTM, ANQGSEA. This CDR3 comprises 13 residues. V shed 4 bases and J shed 8 bases, with 17 bases lying between them. CDR3 coding DNA: TGCAGCGTTGTAAACAGCCCGGGGGTAGAAGCTTTCTTT. This codes for CSVVNSPGVEAFF.

The chain has TRBV7-8 and TRBJ1-6, with 7 bases lining up with TRBD1. V dropped 4 bases and J dropped 10; count of bases not matched to a gene: 13. This CDR3 comprises 16 residues. Per germline, CDR1 SGHVS and CDR2 FQNEAQ. In nucleotides, the CDR3 is TGTGCCAGCAGCTCCTTGGGGAACAGGGGCGCCTCACCCCTCCACTTT. Translation gives CASSSLGNRGASPLHF.

J is TRBJ2-7 and V is TRBV25-1, with D uncertain. V was cut by 6 bases and J by 7 bases, with 10 bases left in between. Looked up from germline, CDR1 is MGHDK and CDR2 is SYGVNS. CDR3 length: 11 residues. The CDR3 is CASRGLGEQYF. DNA for the CDR3: TGTGCCAGCAGGGGCCTCGGGGAGCAGTACTTC.

The rearrangement joins TRBV5-1 to TRBJ1-6; 8 bases match TRBD1. This CDR3 is built from 16 residues. Germline V gives CDR1 SGHRS, CDR2 YFSETQ. J gave up 5 bases and V 4 bases, and 8 bases lay outside the gene matches. This chain's CDR3 is CASSLSRGPNNSPLHF. The CDR3 DNA is TGCGCCAGCAGCCTCAGCAGGGGGCCCAATAATTCACCCCTCCACTTT. Full variable domain (rest looked up from reference TRBV5-1 and TRBJ1-6): KAGVTQTPRYLIKTRGQQVTLSCSPISGHRSVSWYQQTPGQGLQFLFEYFSETQRNKGNFPGRFSGRQFSNSRSEMNVSTLELGDSALYLCASSLSRGPNNSPLHFGNGTRLTVT.

The chain has TRBV7-9 and TRBJ2-1, with 9 nucleotides matching TRBD2. Trimming took 5 bases from V and 2 from J; bases not matched to a gene: 4. CDR1 and CDR2 (germline): SEHNR, FQNEAQ (reference sequence). The length of the CDR3 is 15 residues. In DNA, the CDR3 is TGTGCCAGCAGCCCGAGCGGGGGGCCCTACAATGAGCAGTTCTTC. It translates to CASSPSGGPYNEQFF.

The rearrangement uses TRBV30 and TRBJ2-2, with 8 positions matching TRBD2. This CDR3 region has 15 residues. The V gene end was trimmed by 7 bases and the J gene end by 2 bases; junction bases not matched to a gene: 9. The germline gives CDR1 GTSNPN, CDR2 SVGIG (reference sequence). The CDR3: CASPGGPANTGELFF. The CDR3 region has the DNA TGTGCCTCCCCGGGGGGGCCAGCCAACACCGGGGAGCTGTTTTTT.

The chain employs TRBV11-3 and TRBJ1-6; 8 bases line up with TRBD1. This CDR3 is 13 amino acids long. Germline trimming cut 8 bases from V and 7 bases from J; bases unmatched to any gene: 4. The germline CDR1 and CDR2 sequences are SGHNT and YENEEA. The CDR3 region has the DNA TGTGCCAGCCGCGGGACAGGCAATTCACCCCTCCACTTT. It is translated as CASRGTGNSPLHF.

J is TRBJ1-3 and V is TRBV7-2; TRBD1 matches 7 bases. From germline, CDR1 is SGHTA and CDR2 FQGNSA. Trimming at V came to 4 bases and at J to 0 bases, leaving 3 bases not matched to a gene. The CDR3 consists of 15 residues. In DNA form, the CDR3 reads TGTGCCAGCAGCTCCCGGACAGGCTCTGGAAACACCATATATTTT. Translated, it gives CASSSRTGSGNTIYF.

This chain uses TRBV16 with TRBJ2-3; 7 bases are shared with TRBD2. CDR3 size: 15 residues. V gave up 4 bases and J gave up 2 bases; unmatched junction bases: 6. Germline CDR1 KGHSY, CDR2 FQNENV. This chain's CDR3 is CASSRWGGATDTQYF. CDR3 sequence (DNA): TGTGCCAGCAGCCGATGGGGAGGGGCCACAGATACGCAGTATTTT.

V and J are TRBV10-3 and TRBJ2-1, with D maybe TRBD1 (5 bases). In germline, CDR1 is ENHRY, CDR2 SYGVKD. Between the trimmed V and J ends, which lost 4 bases and 7 bases, there was a span of 5 bases. This CDR3 comprises 11 residues. In DNA form, the CDR3 reads TGTGCCATCAGTGGACAGAATGAGCAGTTCTTC. Its protein product is CAISGQNEQFF.

In DNA, the CDR3 is TGTGCCAGCAGTGACACCCCACTAGCGGGGGACCACCCAGAGACCCAGTACTTC. Residues: CASSDTPLAGDHPETQYF. V gene TRBV6-1 combines with J gene TRBJ2-5, with TRBD2 matching 11 bases. Per germline, CDR1 MNHNS and CDR2 SASEGT. V lost 3 bases, J lost 4 bases, and 13 bases stayed unmatched. The CDR3 is 18 residues long.

The genes are TRBV7-9 and TRBJ2-1, with TRBD2 matching 11 bases. The CDR3 is made up of 16 amino acids. V shed 5 bases and J 6 bases; nucleotides not matched to a gene: 9. The germline gives CDR1 SEHNR, CDR2 FQNEAQ (reference sequence). The CDR3 is CASSPLSGGASNEQFF. CDR3 DNA sequence: TGTGCCAGCAGCCCACTTAGCGGGGGGGCGAGCAATGAGCAGTTCTTC.

V and J are TRBV7-6 and TRBJ2-7; D not resolved. The CDR3 runs to 13 residues. V dropped 1 base and J dropped 2 bases, with 6 bases sitting between them. CDR1 and CDR2 (germline): SGHVS, FNYEAQ. CDR3 sequence reads: CASSLEQPYEQYF. CDR3 DNA: TGTGCCAGCAGCTTAGAACAACCCTACGAGCAGTACTTC.

The V gene is TRBV2, the J gene TRBJ1-1, with unresolved D. V was clipped by 3 bases and J by 4 bases, with 6 bases between them. Per the germline V gene, CDR1 is SNHLY and CDR2 is FYNNEI. This CDR3 region has 12 residues. CDR3 residues: CASSDYGTEAFF. Written as DNA, the CDR3 is TGTGCCAGCAGTGATTACGGCACTGAAGCTTTCTTT.